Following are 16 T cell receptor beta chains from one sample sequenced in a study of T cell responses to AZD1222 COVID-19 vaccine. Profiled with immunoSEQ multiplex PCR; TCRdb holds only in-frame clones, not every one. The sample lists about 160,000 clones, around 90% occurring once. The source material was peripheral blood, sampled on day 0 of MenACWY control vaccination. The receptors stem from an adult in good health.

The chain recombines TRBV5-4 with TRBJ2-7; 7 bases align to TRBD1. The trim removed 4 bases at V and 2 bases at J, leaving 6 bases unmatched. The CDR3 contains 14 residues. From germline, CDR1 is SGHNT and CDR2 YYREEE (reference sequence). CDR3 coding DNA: TGTGCCAGCAGCCCCCGGGACAGTGCCTACGAGCAGTACTTC. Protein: CASSPRDSAYEQYF.

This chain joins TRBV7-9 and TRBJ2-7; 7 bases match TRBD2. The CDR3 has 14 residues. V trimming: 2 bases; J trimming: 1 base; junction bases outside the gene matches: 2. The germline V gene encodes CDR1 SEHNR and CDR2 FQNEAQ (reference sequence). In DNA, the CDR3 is TGTGCCAGCAGCTTACCGGGAGGATCCTACGAGCAGTACTTC. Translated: CASSLPGGSYEQYF.

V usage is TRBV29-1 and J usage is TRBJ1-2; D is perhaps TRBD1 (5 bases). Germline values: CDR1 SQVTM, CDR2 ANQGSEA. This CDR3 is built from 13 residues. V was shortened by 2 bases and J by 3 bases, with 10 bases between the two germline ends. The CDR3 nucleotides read TGCAGCGTTGAAAGGGTAGGGGACTATGGCTACACCTTC. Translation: CSVERVGDYGYTF.

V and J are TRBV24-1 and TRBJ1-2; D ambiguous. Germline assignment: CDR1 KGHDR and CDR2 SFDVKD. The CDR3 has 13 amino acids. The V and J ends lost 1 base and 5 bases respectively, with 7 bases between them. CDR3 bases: TGTGCCACCAGTGATTTTTACGGATATGGCTACACCTTC. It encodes CATSDFYGYGYTF.

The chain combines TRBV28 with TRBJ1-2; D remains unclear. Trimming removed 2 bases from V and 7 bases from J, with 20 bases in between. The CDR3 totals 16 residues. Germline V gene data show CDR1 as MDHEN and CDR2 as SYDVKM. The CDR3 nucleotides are TGTGCCAGCAGTTTAATTCAGGAGAGCCCTCTCAGTGGCTACACCTTC. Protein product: CASSLIQESPLSGYTF.

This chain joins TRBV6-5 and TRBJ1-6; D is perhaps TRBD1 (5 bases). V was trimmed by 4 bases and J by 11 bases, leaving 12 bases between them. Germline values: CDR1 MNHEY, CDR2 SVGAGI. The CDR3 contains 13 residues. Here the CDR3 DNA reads TGTGCCAGCAGTTTTGGCAGGGAAGCACCCCTCCACTTT. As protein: CASSFGREAPLHF.

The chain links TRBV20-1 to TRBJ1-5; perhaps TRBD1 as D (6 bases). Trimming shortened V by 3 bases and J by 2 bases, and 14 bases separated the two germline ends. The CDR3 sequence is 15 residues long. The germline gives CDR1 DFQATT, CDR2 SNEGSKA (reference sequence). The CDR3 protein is CSASLGGRGNQPQHF. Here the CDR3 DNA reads TGCAGTGCTAGTCTGGGGGGCAGGGGCAATCAGCCCCAGCATTTT.

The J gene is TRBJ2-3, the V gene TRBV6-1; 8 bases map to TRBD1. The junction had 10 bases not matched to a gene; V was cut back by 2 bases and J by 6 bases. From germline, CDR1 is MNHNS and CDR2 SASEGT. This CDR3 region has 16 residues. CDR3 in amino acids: CASSEYFKQGVDTQYF. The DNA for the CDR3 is TGTGCCAGCAGTGAATACTTTAAACAGGGGGTGGATACGCAGTATTTT.

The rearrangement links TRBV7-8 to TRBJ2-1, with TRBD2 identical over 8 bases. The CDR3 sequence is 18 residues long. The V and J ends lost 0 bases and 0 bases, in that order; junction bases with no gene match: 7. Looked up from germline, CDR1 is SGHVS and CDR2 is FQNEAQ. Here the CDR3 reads CASSLARQRGSSYNEQFF. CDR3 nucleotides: TGTGCCAGCAGCTTAGCGCGGCAGCGGGGGAGCTCCTACAATGAGCAGTTCTTC.

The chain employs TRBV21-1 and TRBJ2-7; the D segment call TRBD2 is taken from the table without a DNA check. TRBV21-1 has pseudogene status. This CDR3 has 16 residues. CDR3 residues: CASSKERRPGNYEQYF. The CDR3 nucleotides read TGTGCCAGCAGCAAAGAGAGGAGGCCGGGTAACTACGAGCAGTACTTC.

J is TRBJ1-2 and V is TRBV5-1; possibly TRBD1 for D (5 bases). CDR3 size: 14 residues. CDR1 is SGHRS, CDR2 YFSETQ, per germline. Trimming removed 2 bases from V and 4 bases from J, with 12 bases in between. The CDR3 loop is CASSFEGTGYGYTF. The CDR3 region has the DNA TGCGCCAGCAGCTTTGAGGGCACAGGCTATGGCTACACCTTC.

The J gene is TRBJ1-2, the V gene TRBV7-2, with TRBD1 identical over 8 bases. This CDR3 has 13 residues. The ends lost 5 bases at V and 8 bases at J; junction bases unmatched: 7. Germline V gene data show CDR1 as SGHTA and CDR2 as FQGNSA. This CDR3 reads CASSQPGQGGYTF. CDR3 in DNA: TGTGCCAGCAGCCAGCCTGGACAGGGAGGCTACACCTTC.

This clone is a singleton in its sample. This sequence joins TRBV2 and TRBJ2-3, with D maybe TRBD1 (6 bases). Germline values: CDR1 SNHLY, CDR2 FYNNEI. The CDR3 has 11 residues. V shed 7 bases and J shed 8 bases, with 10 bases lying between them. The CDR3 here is CASTGAVTQYF. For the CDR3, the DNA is TGTGCCAGCACAGGGGCGGTTACGCAGTATTTT. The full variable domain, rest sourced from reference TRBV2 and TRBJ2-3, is EPEVTQTPSHQVTQMGQEVILRCVPISNHLYFYWYRQILGQKVEFLVSFYNNEISEKSEIFDDQFSVERPDGSNFTLKIRSTKLEDSAMYFCASTGAVTQYFGPGTRLTVL.

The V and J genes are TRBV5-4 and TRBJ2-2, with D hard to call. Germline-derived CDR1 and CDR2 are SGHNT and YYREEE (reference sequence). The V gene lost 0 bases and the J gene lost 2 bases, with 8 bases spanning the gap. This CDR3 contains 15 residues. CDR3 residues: CASSLAQINTGELFF. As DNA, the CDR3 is TGTGCCAGCAGCTTGGCTCAGATCAACACCGGGGAGCTGTTTTTT.

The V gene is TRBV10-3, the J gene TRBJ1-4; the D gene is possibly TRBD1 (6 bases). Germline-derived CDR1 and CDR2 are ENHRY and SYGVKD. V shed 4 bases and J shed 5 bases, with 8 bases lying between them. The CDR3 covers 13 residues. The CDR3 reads CAISGGGNEKLFF. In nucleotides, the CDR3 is TGTGCCATCAGTGGTGGGGGCAATGAAAAACTGTTTTTT.

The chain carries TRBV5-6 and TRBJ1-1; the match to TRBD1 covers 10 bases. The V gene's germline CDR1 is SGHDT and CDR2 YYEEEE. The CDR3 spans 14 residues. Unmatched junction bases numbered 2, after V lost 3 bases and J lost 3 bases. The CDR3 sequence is CASSWDRGDTEAFF. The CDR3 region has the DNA TGTGCCAGCAGCTGGGACAGGGGTGACACTGAAGCTTTCTTT.